This TCR beta chain was observed in a study of shared clonotypes between healthy human individuals. Germline-derived CDR1 and CDR2 are MNHNS and SASEGT. V lost 0 bases and J lost 7, with 15 bases in between. The CDR3 is 16 residues long. The repertoire was sequenced with immunoSEQ multiplex PCR; TCRdb's copy has only in-frame clones and lacks some. The table has more than 2 million clones, just under 95% seen once. Naive CD8 cells lacked CD45RO, underwent positive selection for CCR7 and left out terminally differentiated effector memory CD45RA+ cells. Material: naive CD8+ T cells sorted from blood. This chain connects TRBV6-1 to TRBJ1-4; TRBD1 is a possible D gene (5 bases). The receptor's source is a man younger than 35 in good health. CDR3 in DNA: TGTGCCAGCAGTGAAGCCCCGGGACCATTCCCTGAAAAACTGTTTTTT. Its protein is CASSEAPGPFPEKLFF.